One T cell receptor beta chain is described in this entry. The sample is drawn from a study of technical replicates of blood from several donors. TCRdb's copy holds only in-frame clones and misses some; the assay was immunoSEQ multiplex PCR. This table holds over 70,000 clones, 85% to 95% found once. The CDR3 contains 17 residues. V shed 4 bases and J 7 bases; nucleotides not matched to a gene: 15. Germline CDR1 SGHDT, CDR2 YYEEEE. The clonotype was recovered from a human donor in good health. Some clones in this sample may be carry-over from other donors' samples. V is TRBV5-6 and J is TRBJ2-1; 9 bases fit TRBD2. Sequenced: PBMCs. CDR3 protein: CASSMYRVGGRGNEQFF. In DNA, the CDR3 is TGTGCCAGCAGCATGTATAGAGTGGGCGGGAGGGGGAATGAGCAGTTCTTC. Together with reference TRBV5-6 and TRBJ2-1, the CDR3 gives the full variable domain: DAGVTQSPTHLIKTRGQQVTLRCSPKSGHDTVSWYQQALGQGPQFIFQYYEEEERQRGNFPDRFSGHQFPNYSSELNVNALLLGDSALYLCASSMYRVGGRGNEQFFGPGTRLTVL.